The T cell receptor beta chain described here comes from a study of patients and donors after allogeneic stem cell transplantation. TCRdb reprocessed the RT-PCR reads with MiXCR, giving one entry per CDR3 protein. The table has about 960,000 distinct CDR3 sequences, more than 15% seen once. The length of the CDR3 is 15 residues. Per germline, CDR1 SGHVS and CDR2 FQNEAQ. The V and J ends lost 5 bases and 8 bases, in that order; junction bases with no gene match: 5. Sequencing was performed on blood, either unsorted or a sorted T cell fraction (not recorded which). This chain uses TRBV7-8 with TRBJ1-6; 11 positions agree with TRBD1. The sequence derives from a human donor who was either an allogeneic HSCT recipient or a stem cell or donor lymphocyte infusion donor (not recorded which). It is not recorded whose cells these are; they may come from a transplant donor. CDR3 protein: CASSGRDRGYSPLHF. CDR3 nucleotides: TGTGCCAGCAGCGGCCGGGACAGGGGGTATTCACCCCTCCACTTT.